This passage covers 5 T cell receptor beta chains from one sample sequenced in a study of T-cell reconstitution after alpha-beta-depleted transplantation in children. The authors prepared the TCRbeta library with unique molecular identifiers. TCRdb called the PCR reads again in MiXCR, with one record for every CDR3 protein. The repertoire includes approximately 800,000 distinct CDR3 sequences, under 20% of them detected once, and around 5.3% sits in the top ten. This material consisted of PBMCs, mostly from graft donor cells, taken 360 days after TCRalphabeta/CD19-depleted stem cell transplant. These receptors all stem from a male patient between 10 and 17 years old who had a stem cell transplant for acute lymphoblastic leukemia, so the T cells may come from the graft donor.

This clonotype was counted ten times or more. This sequence joins TRBV28 and TRBJ2-1; 9 bases align to TRBD2. V gave up 6 bases and J gave up 3 bases; unmatched junction bases: 9. Germline CDR1 reads MDHEN; CDR2 reads SYDVKM. CDR3 length: 16 residues. The CDR3 nucleotides read TGTGCCAGCAGAAGAATTAGCGGGAGCATCTACAATGAGCAGTTCTTC. Translation: CASRRISGSIYNEQFF.

The rearrangement uses TRBV6-2 or TRBV6-3 and TRBJ2-2; D remains ambiguous. Trimming removed 5 bases at V and 5 bases at J, with 15 bases between. The CDR3 runs 15 residues. CDR1 is MNHEY and CDR2 is SVGEGT in the germline V gene. The CDR3 DNA sequence: TGTGCCAGCAGTCTCATACTTCGATTGACCGGGGAGCTGTTTTTT. Protein sequence: CASSLILRLTGELFF.

The table lists this clonotype with a few counts. The chain combines TRBV6-4 with TRBJ2-3, with D possibly matching TRBD2 (5 bases). CDR1 MRHNA and CDR2 SNTAGT come from the germline V gene. V shed 5 bases and J shed 0 bases, with 12 bases lying between them. The CDR3 spans 15 residues. The CDR3 protein is CASSRGRASTDTQYF. The CDR3 DNA is TGTGCCAGCAGTCGAGGGCGGGCCAGCACAGATACGCAGTATTTT.

The sample holds a few counts of this clonotype. V is TRBV20-1 and J is TRBJ2-1; unclear D gene. There are 12 residues in the CDR3. Trimming left V 6 bases short and J 5 bases short, with 11 bases between. Germline CDR1 and CDR2: DFQATT and SNEGSKA (reference sequence). The CDR3 region has the DNA TGCAGTGCGACCTCCGGGCACAATGAGCAGTTCTTC. It codes for CSATSGHNEQFF.

The chain employs TRBV7-9 and TRBJ1-5; D ambiguous. The V gene lost 4 bases and the J gene lost 7 bases, with 23 bases spanning the gap. The CDR3 is made up of 17 amino acids. Germline V lookup: CDR1 SEHNR, CDR2 FQNEAQ (reference sequence). The CDR3 nucleotides are TGTGCCAGCAGCTCCCTAGGGCTGGGTTCTGACAACCAGCCCCAGCATTTT. Its translation is CASSSLGLGSDNQPQHF.